The present TCR beta chain was sequenced within a study of PD-1 blockade in mismatch repair-deficient tumors. About the research overall: Patients had eleven to twelve mismatch repair-deficient cancer types and were previously treated and progressing.

Mismatch repair deficiency was confirmed in all patients, by PCR or immunohistochemistry. TCRs were sequenced from a few patients responding to pembrolizumab. Looked up from germline, CDR1 is GTSNPN and CDR2 is SVGIG (reference sequence). CDR3 length equals 13 residues. V was trimmed by 1 base and J by 4 bases, leaving 11 bases between them. This clone was seen only a few times. The antigen remains unidentified. Study-level results: Rapid post-treatment expansion, then contraction, generally preceding radiologic response, marked tumor-resident clones.

Here immunoSEQ multiplex PCR was the method, and the copy in TCRdb shows in-frame clones only, minus some. The data show about 120,000 clones, about 90% seen once. The TCR sequence derives from an adult with mismatch repair-deficient cancer. This specimen was peripheral blood, taken approximately 73 weeks after starting pembrolizumab. V is TRBV30 and J is TRBJ2-7, with no clear D. CDR3 DNA sequence: TGTGCCTGGAGTGGGTGGGTACAGTACGAGCAGTACTTC. The encoded protein is CAWSGWVQYEQYF.